This T cell receptor (beta chain) is from a study of blood T cell repertoires in COVID-19. Sequenced by immunoSEQ multiplex PCR; TCRdb stores in-frame clones only, minus some. The sample has some 97,000 clones; about 91% are singletons. The V gene lost 2 bases and the J gene lost 4 bases, with 10 bases spanning the gap. This CDR3 is built from 14 residues. CDR1 and CDR2 (germline): MNHEY, SVGEGT. Specimen: peripheral blood. This TCR came from a human donor in a cohort sampled during active COVID-19. V usage is TRBV6-2 or TRBV6-3 and J usage is TRBJ2-3, with D maybe TRBD2 (6 bases). CDR3 DNA: TGTGCCAGCAGTTACGGGGGGAGCGCAGATACGCAGTATTTT. Residues: CASSYGGSADTQYF.